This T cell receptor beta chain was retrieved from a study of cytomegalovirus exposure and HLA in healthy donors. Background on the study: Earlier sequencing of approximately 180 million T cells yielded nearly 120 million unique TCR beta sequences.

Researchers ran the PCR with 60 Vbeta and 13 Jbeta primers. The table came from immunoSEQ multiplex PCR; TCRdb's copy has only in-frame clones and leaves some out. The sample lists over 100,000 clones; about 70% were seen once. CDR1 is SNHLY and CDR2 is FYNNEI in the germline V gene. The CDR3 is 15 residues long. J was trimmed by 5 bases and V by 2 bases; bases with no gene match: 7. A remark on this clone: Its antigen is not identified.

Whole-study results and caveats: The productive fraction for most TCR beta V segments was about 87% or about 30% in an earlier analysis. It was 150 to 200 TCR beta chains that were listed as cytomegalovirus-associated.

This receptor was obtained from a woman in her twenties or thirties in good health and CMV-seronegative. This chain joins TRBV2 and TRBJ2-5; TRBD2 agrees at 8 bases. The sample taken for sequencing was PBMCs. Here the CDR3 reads CASSERAAGVETQYF. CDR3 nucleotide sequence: TGTGCCAGCAGTGAAAGGGCAGCGGGGGTTGAGACCCAGTACTTC.